Shown below are 23 T cell receptor beta chains from a single sample sequenced in a study of shared clonotypes between healthy human individuals. Generated by immunoSEQ multiplex PCR, the TCRdb table keeps only in-frame clones and is missing some. The data show around 2.1 million clones, 90% to 97% seen once. Sequencing was carried out using naive CD4+ T cells sorted from blood. Described subset: CD45RA+ positively selected. These receptors all come from a man younger than 30 in good health.

For this clone: Other DNA sequences of this sample code for an identical CDR3. J is TRBJ1-5 and V is TRBV27; no clear D. The ends were cut back, 3 bases at V and 2 bases at J, with 5 bases in the middle. The CDR3 has 13 amino acids. The germline CDR1 and CDR2 sequences are MNHEY and SMNVEV (reference sequence). The CDR3 DNA follows: TGTGCCAGCAGTTTCGGGGGCAATCAGCCCCAGCATTTT. Translation: CASSFGGNQPQHF.

The chain couples TRBV2 to TRBJ2-5; 10 bases fit TRBD2. CDR3 length equals 16 residues. Germline V gene sequence: CDR1 SNHLY, CDR2 FYNNEI. The trim removed 3 bases at V and 9 bases at J, leaving 13 bases unmatched. CDR3 nucleotide sequence: TGTGCCAGCAGTGAGATAGGGACTAGCGTCCCGACGCCCCAGTACTTC. It specifies CASSEIGTSVPTPQYF.

This chain connects TRBV9 to TRBJ1-1, with 7 bases aligning to TRBD1. V lost 2 bases to trimming and J lost 4 bases; unmatched junction nucleotides: 5. This CDR3 spans 14 amino acids. From germline, CDR1 is SGDLS and CDR2 YYNGEE. CDR3 in DNA: TGTGCCAGCAGCGTTAACAGGGGTTCCACTGAAGCTTTCTTT. Its protein is CASSVNRGSTEAFF.

Regarding this clone: The same CDR3 also results from other DNA sequences found in this sample. The V and J genes are TRBV30 and TRBJ2-3; D remains unclear. Germline lookup yields CDR1 GTSNPN and CDR2 SVGIG (reference sequence). Trimming cost V 0 bases and J 6 bases, with 4 bases left between them. The CDR3 length is 11 residues. CDR3 sequence reads: CAWSVSDTQYF. CDR3 coding DNA: TGTGCCTGGAGTGTTTCTGATACGCAGTATTTT.

The rearrangement joins TRBV10-3 to TRBJ2-1; 10 bases map to TRBD2. Germline CDR1 reads ENHRY; CDR2 reads SYGVKD. Germline trimming cut 2 bases from V and 7 bases from J; bases unmatched to any gene: 8. The CDR3 runs 16 residues. The CDR3 bases are TGTGCCATCAGTGAGCCTATAGCGGGAGGAGCTAATGAGCAGTTCTTC. This sequence encodes CAISEPIAGGANEQFF.

The V and J genes are TRBV29-1 and TRBJ1-1; no clear D. Deletions cut 4 bases from V and 6 bases from J, with 9 bases between. In germline, CDR1 is SQVTM, CDR2 ANQGSEA. The CDR3 contains 11 residues. The CDR3 nucleotides are TGCAGCGTTGGACCCCTCCCTGAAGCTTTCTTT. This sequence encodes CSVGPLPEAFF.

A word on this clone: The sample has other DNA sequences that encode this CDR3 too. This chain connects TRBV18 to TRBJ2-5, with D possibly matching TRBD1 (6 bases). Germline lookup yields CDR1 KGHSH and CDR2 LQKENI. Trimming removed 3 bases from V and 4 bases from J, with 12 bases in between. This CDR3 is 14 amino acids long. DNA for the CDR3: TGTGCCAGCTCACCCTCACAGGGAGTAGAGACCCAGTACTTC. This codes for CASSPSQGVETQYF.

The rearrangement links TRBV11-2 to TRBJ2-3, with a weak D call TRBD1 (5 bases). This CDR3 contains 17 residues. CDR1 SGHAT and CDR2 FQNNGV come from the germline V gene. V shed 4 bases and J shed 2 bases, with 19 bases lying between them. The CDR3 DNA follows: TGTGCCAGCAGCTACACAGGTCGCGCATACTACACAGATACGCAGTATTTT. It is translated as CASSYTGRAYYTDTQYF. Full variable domain (remainder filled in from reference TRBV11-2 and TRBJ2-3): EAGVAQSPRYKIIEKRQSVAFWCNPISGHATLYWYQQILGQGPKLLIQFQNNGVVDDSQLPKDRFSAERLKGVDSTLKIQPAKLEDSAVYLCASSYTGRAYYTDTQYFGPGTRLTVL.

Points on this clone: Compared with germline, one end of the junction differs, possibly owing to a read error. This rearrangement joins TRBV10-2 to TRBJ2-7; 14 bases fit TRBD2. Germline V lookup: CDR1 WSHSY, CDR2 SAAADI. The CDR3 covers 17 residues. The CDR3 is CASSDLRTSGGTYQQYF. CDR3 DNA sequence: TGCGCCAGCAGTGATTTACGGACTAGCGGGGGGACCTACCAGCAGTACTTC.

The J gene is TRBJ2-1, the V gene TRBV10-3; unclear D gene. This CDR3 has 15 residues. Germline V CDR1 and CDR2: ENHRY, SYGVKD. V was cut by 5 bases and J by 2 bases, with 13 bases left in between. CDR3 sequence reads: CAISFERKTYNEQFF. DNA for the CDR3: TGTGCCATCAGTTTTGAACGGAAAACCTACAATGAGCAGTTCTTC.

The V call is TRBV6-1, the J call TRBJ2-1, with a possible D match to TRBD1 (6 bases). CDR3 length: 14 amino acids. In germline, CDR1 is MNHNS, CDR2 SASEGT. V was clipped by 6 bases and J by 8 bases, with 17 bases between them. CDR3 in amino acids: CASRGQLTRDEQFF. The CDR3 DNA reads TGTGCCAGCAGAGGACAGCTCACGCGGGATGAGCAGTTCTTC.

The DNA for the CDR3 is TGTGCCAGCAGTTTAAGGGACGGCGCCTATAATTCACCCCTCCACTTT. Protein: CASSLRDGAYNSPLHF. The chain has TRBV6-5 and TRBJ1-6, with a weak D call TRBD1 (5 bases). The V gene's germline CDR1 is MNHEY and CDR2 SVGAGI. The V and J ends lost 4 bases and 2 bases respectively, with 12 bases between them. The CDR3 covers 16 residues.

The CDR3, as DNA: TGTGCCAGCAGTTCGGACGGGGACACCGGGGAGCTGTTTTTT. This codes for CASSSDGDTGELFF. V usage is TRBV28 and J usage is TRBJ2-2, with D perhaps matching TRBD2 (5 bases). V lost 4 bases, J lost 3 bases, and 9 bases lay in between. CDR1 MDHEN and CDR2 SYDVKM come from the germline V gene. The CDR3 has 14 amino acids.

The V gene is TRBV28, the J gene TRBJ2-7, with D perhaps matching TRBD1 or TRBD2 (5 bases each). The CDR3 spans 12 residues. Germline values: CDR1 MDHEN, CDR2 SYDVKM. Deletions cut 4 bases from V and 12 bases from J, with 16 bases between. The CDR3 protein is CASSSGTQGPYF. In nucleotides, the CDR3 is TGTGCCAGCAGTTCCGGGACCCAAGGACCGTACTTC.

The J gene is TRBJ2-7, the V gene TRBV6-1; 7 bases agree with TRBD1. Germline V lookup: CDR1 MNHNS, CDR2 SASEGT. V was clipped by 5 bases and J by 7 bases; unmatched bases: 5. The CDR3 spans 12 residues. CDR3 region: CASSTTGWEQYF. CDR3 sequence (DNA): TGTGCCAGCAGTACGACAGGGTGGGAGCAGTACTTC.

This rearrangement joins TRBV6-5 to TRBJ1-6; a weak D match, TRBD1 (5 bases). The V gene's germline CDR1 is MNHEY and CDR2 SVGAGI. The CDR3 has 13 residues. Deletions cut 5 bases from V and 11 bases from J, with 13 bases between. This chain's CDR3 is CASSLVSGPPLHF. CDR3 coding DNA: TGTGCCAGCAGTCTGGTGTCGGGGCCACCCCTCCACTTT.

The chain couples TRBV6-6 to TRBJ2-2; the D gene could be TRBD1 or TRBD2 (5 bases each). Germline loops: CDR1 MNHNY, CDR2 SVGAGI (reference sequence). The CDR3 totals 14 residues. Trimming left V 5 bases short and J 5 bases short, with 12 bases between. The CDR3 nucleotides are TGTGCCAGCAGTGCCGGGACGGAGACCGGGGAGCTGTTTTTT. Its translation is CASSAGTETGELFF.

CDR3 sequence (DNA): TGTGCCTGGAGTATCGGACAGGCGGGCGAGCAGTACTTC. This translates into CAWSIGQAGEQYF. The chain employs TRBV30 and TRBJ2-7, with 7 bases aligning to TRBD1. Germline V gives CDR1 GTSNPN, CDR2 SVGIG (reference sequence). V lost 2 bases to trimming and J lost 6 bases; unmatched junction nucleotides: 7. The CDR3 is 13 residues long.

J is TRBJ1-1 and V is TRBV10-3, with D unclear. Per the germline V gene, CDR1 is ENHRY and CDR2 is SYGVKD. CDR3 size: 13 residues. With 1 base removed from V and 8 bases from J, the gap between germline ends came to 11 bases. CDR3 amino acids: CAISELTSAEAFF. The CDR3 region has the DNA TGTGCCATCAGTGAGTTAACCTCAGCGGAAGCTTTCTTT.

The chain carries TRBV6-5 and TRBJ2-7; 7 bases align to TRBD1. This CDR3 contains 14 residues. Germline trimming cut 6 bases from V and 2 bases from J; bases unmatched to any gene: 7. The germline V gene has CDR1 MNHEY and CDR2 SVGAGI. CDR3 coding DNA: TGTGCCAGCAGGAGACAGGGTACGACCTACGAGCAGTACTTC. Translation: CASRRQGTTYEQYF.

This chain links TRBV6-1 with TRBJ1-1; D is undetermined. V shed 2 bases and J shed 8 bases, with 9 bases lying between them. Germline V gene lookup returns CDR1 MNHNS and CDR2 SASEGT. The CDR3 loop spans 12 amino acids. The CDR3, as DNA: TGTGCCAGCAGTGAATTGCAGGTGGAAGCTTTCTTT. This gives the protein CASSELQVEAFF.

The count of this clone is one. The chain uses TRBV4-1 and TRBJ1-6; D ambiguous. In germline, CDR1 is MGHRA, CDR2 YSYEKL. This CDR3 is 16 amino acids long. The V gene lost 3 bases and the J gene lost 2 bases, with 11 bases spanning the gap. The CDR3 DNA follows: TGCGCCAGCAGCCAGACCGGACGTACCTATAATTCACCCCTCCACTTT. This translates into CASSQTGRTYNSPLHF.

The rearrangement uses TRBV11-2 and TRBJ1-2; the D gene is possibly TRBD1 (5 bases). The ends were cut back, 4 bases at V and 7 bases at J, with 10 bases in the middle. The CDR3 is 12 residues long. Germline CDR1 reads SGHAT; CDR2 reads FQNNGV. CDR3 sequence (DNA): TGTGCCAGCAGCTCCCGGGACCGTGGCTACACCTTC. Amino acids: CASSSRDRGYTF.